This is a list of T cell receptor beta chains from one sample in a study of vaccination and CD4 T cells after COVID-19. TCRdb redid the calling of the PCR reads with MiXCR, one entry per CDR3 protein. The sample holds some 13,000 distinct CDR3 sequences, around 42% seen once. What these receptors recognize is not known. Sequenced material: CD4+ T cells from blood, cultured in vitro, taken before SARS-CoV-2 vaccination. The receptors derive from a human donor who had recovered from COVID-19. Each CDR3 is given with its conserved first and last residue. A D gene is named only where the DNA matches it firmly. Clone size is shown for a subset of rows, as once, few, many or a class of expanded clone.

len: 13; v_gene: TRBV21-1; d_gene: -; abundance: -; j_gene: TRBJ2-7; CDR3aa: CASSGGDSYEQYF; CDR3nt: TGTGCCAGCAGCGGCGGGGATTCGTACGAGCAGTACTTC
len: 15; v_gene: TRBV7-3; d_gene: -; abundance: few; j_gene: TRBJ2-5; CDR3aa: CASSLMGQPQETQYF; CDR3nt: TGTGCCAGCAGCTTAATGGGGCAGCCGCAAGAGACCCAGTACTTC
len: 14; v_gene: TRBV6-1; d_gene: -; abundance: -; j_gene: TRBJ2-7; CDR3aa: CASRRTALNYEQYF; CDR3nt: TGTGCCAGCAGGCGGACAGCTCTCAACTACGAGCAGTACTTC
len: 12; v_gene: TRBV7-2; d_gene: TRBD1; abundance: medium-sized; j_gene: TRBJ2-5; CDR3aa: CASGTGGETQYF; CDR3nt: TGTGCCAGCGGTACAGGGGGCGAGACCCAGTACTTC
len: 15; v_gene: TRBV28; d_gene: TRBD1; abundance: few; j_gene: TRBJ2-3; CDR3aa: CASSEGQGYTDTQYF; CDR3nt: TGTGCCAGCAGTGAGGGACAGGGGTACACAGATACGCAGTATTTT
len: 13; v_gene: TRBV6-1; d_gene: -; abundance: -; j_gene: TRBJ1-4; CDR3aa: CASSTGINEKLFF; CDR3nt: TGTGCCAGCAGTACAGGGATTAATGAAAAACTGTTTTTT
len: 17; v_gene: TRBV6-5; d_gene: TRBD1; abundance: -; j_gene: TRBJ1-1; CDR3aa: CASSYSTAGGLNTEAFF; CDR3nt: TGTGCCAGCAGTTACTCGACGGCAGGGGGCTTGAACACTGAAGCTTTCTTT
len: 11; v_gene: TRBV2; d_gene: -; abundance: -; j_gene: TRBJ1-1; CDR3aa: CASRVATEAFF; CDR3nt: TGTGCCAGCAGGGTCGCCACTGAAGCTTTCTTT
len: 14; v_gene: TRBV5-4; d_gene: -; abundance: -; j_gene: TRBJ2-7; CDR3aa: CASSLSRTTYEQYF; CDR3nt: TGTGCCAGCAGCTTGAGTCGCACCACCTACGAGCAGTACTTC
len: 12; v_gene: TRBV7-2; d_gene: -; abundance: few; j_gene: TRBJ2-3; CDR3aa: CASSLGRDTQYF; CDR3nt: TGTGCCAGCAGCTTAGGGAGAGATACGCAGTATTTT
len: 16; v_gene: TRBV7-9; d_gene: -; abundance: -; j_gene: TRBJ1-1; CDR3aa: CASSLSQSPMNTEAFF; CDR3nt: TGTGCCAGCAGCTTAAGCCAGTCCCCAATGAACACTGAAGCTTTCTTT
len: 14; v_gene: TRBV20-1; d_gene: -; abundance: few; j_gene: TRBJ1-1; CDR3aa: CSARGPGQNTEAFF; CDR3nt: TGCAGTGCTAGAGGTCCGGGACAGAACACTGAAGCTTTCTTT
len: 14; v_gene: TRBV20-1; d_gene: TRBD2; abundance: few; j_gene: TRBJ2-3; CDR3aa: CSATQGTRDNTQYF; CDR3nt: TGCAGTGCCACTCAAGGGACTAGAGATAATACGCAGTATTTT
len: 16; v_gene: TRBV7-2; d_gene: TRBD2; abundance: -; j_gene: TRBJ2-3; CDR3aa: CASSLTSGITTDTQYF; CDR3nt: TGTGCCAGCAGCCTAACTAGCGGGATTACCACAGATACGCAGTATTTT
len: 14; v_gene: TRBV6-2/TRBV6-3; d_gene: TRBD1; abundance: -; j_gene: TRBJ2-1; CDR3aa: CASRGTGGLYEQFF; CDR3nt: TGTGCCAGCCGGGGGACAGGGGGCCTGTATGAGCAGTTCTTC
len: 15; v_gene: TRBV7-2; d_gene: -; abundance: -; j_gene: TRBJ2-5; CDR3aa: CASTQVGGMWETQYF; CDR3nt: TGTGCCAGCACCCAGGTGGGAGGAATGTGGGAGACCCAGTACTTC
len: 16; v_gene: TRBV7-2; d_gene: TRBD1; abundance: few; j_gene: TRBJ1-2; CDR3aa: CASSLARGPSNYGYTF; CDR3nt: TGTGCCAGCAGCTTAGCCAGGGGGCCTTCTAACTATGGCTACACCTTC
len: 15; v_gene: TRBV4-2; d_gene: -; abundance: once; j_gene: TRBJ2-3; CDR3aa: CASSPALGSPDTQYF; CDR3nt: TGTGCCAGCAGCCCGGCCCTCGGGAGCCCAGATACGCAGTATTTT
len: 14; v_gene: TRBV18; d_gene: -; abundance: -; j_gene: TRBJ2-6; CDR3aa: CASSLAAGANVLTF; CDR3nt: TGTGCCAGCTCACTTGCTGCTGGGGCCAACGTCCTGACTTTC
len: 14; v_gene: TRBV19; d_gene: -; abundance: few; j_gene: TRBJ2-3; CDR3aa: CASSPGRGMDTQYF; CDR3nt: TGTGCCAGTAGTCCCGGACGAGGTATGGATACGCAGTATTTT
len: 16; v_gene: TRBV6-1; d_gene: -; abundance: -; j_gene: TRBJ1-5; CDR3aa: CASSESHRLQNQPQHF; CDR3nt: TGTGCCAGCAGTGAATCCCACAGGCTTCAGAATCAGCCCCAGCATTTT
len: 15; v_gene: TRBV5-4; d_gene: TRBD1; abundance: -; j_gene: TRBJ1-6; CDR3aa: CASSPRTGGNSPLHF; CDR3nt: TGTGCCAGCAGCCCCCGGACAGGAGGCAATTCACCCCTCCACTTT
len: 12; v_gene: TRBV5-6; d_gene: -; abundance: -; j_gene: TRBJ1-2; CDR3aa: CASSFGGGSYTF; CDR3nt: TGTGCCAGCAGCTTTGGCGGGGGGTCGTACACCTTC
len: 11; v_gene: TRBV7-8; d_gene: -; abundance: few; j_gene: TRBJ1-2; CDR3aa: CASTLRGDYTF; CDR3nt: TGTGCCAGCACCCTAAGGGGAGACTACACCTTC
len: 18; v_gene: TRBV7-3; d_gene: TRBD1; abundance: -; j_gene: TRBJ2-7; CDR3aa: CASSHNKGGTGGNYEQYF; CDR3nt: TGCGCCAGCAGCCACAACAAAGGCGGGACAGGGGGCAACTACGAGCAGTACTTC
len: 13; v_gene: TRBV6-1; d_gene: -; abundance: -; j_gene: TRBJ1-4; CDR3aa: CASSVGAGEKLFF; CDR3nt: TGTGCCAGCAGTGTGGGGGCCGGCGAAAAACTGTTTTTT
len: 16; v_gene: TRBV20-1; d_gene: -; abundance: -; j_gene: TRBJ1-1; CDR3aa: CSAHGVGDNLLPEAFF; CDR3nt: TGCAGTGCTCACGGCGTAGGGGATAATCTTTTACCTGAAGCTTTCTTT
len: 15; v_gene: TRBV7-2; d_gene: -; abundance: -; j_gene: TRBJ1-6; CDR3aa: CASSPIGGSNSPLHF; CDR3nt: TGTGCCAGCAGCCCCATTGGAGGGAGTAATTCACCCCTCCACTTT
len: 16; v_gene: TRBV24-1; d_gene: TRBD2; abundance: few; j_gene: TRBJ2-3; CDR3aa: CATREGSGSSTDTQYF; CDR3nt: TGTGCCACCCGGGAGGGTAGCGGAAGTAGCACAGATACGCAGTATTTT
len: 12; v_gene: TRBV20-1; d_gene: TRBD1; abundance: few; j_gene: TRBJ1-2; CDR3aa: CSPHQGAGGYTF; CDR3nt: TGCAGTCCACACCAGGGGGCTGGTGGCTACACCTTC
len: 17; v_gene: TRBV4-2; d_gene: TRBD2; abundance: -; j_gene: TRBJ2-5; CDR3aa: CASSQGSGGRLSDAQYF; CDR3nt: TGTGCCAGCAGCCAAGGATCAGGCGGGAGGCTCTCGGATGCCCAGTACTTC
len: 13; v_gene: TRBV7-2; d_gene: -; abundance: -; j_gene: TRBJ1-1; CDR3aa: CASSLWPNTEAFF; CDR3nt: TGTGCCAGCAGCTTATGGCCGAACACTGAAGCTTTCTTT
len: 10; v_gene: TRBV28; d_gene: -; abundance: -; j_gene: TRBJ2-1; CDR3aa: CATFFQVPFF; CDR3nt: TGTGCCACCTTTTTTCAGGTCCCGTTCTTC
len: 16; v_gene: TRBV15; d_gene: -; abundance: -; j_gene: TRBJ2-3; CDR3aa: CATSRRQGGFADTQYF; CDR3nt: TGTGCCACCAGCAGACGACAGGGAGGCTTCGCAGATACGCAGTATTTT
len: 17; v_gene: TRBV7-2; d_gene: TRBD1; abundance: -; j_gene: TRBJ2-2; CDR3aa: CASSQKRDRIHTGELFF; CDR3nt: TGTGCCAGCAGCCAAAAAAGGGACAGGATTCACACCGGGGAGCTGTTTTTT
len: 11; v_gene: TRBV30; d_gene: -; abundance: -; j_gene: TRBJ1-2; CDR3aa: CAWSSRGGYTF; CDR3nt: TGTGCCTGGAGTTCCAGGGGTGGCTACACCTTC
len: 13; v_gene: TRBV20-1; d_gene: TRBD2; abundance: -; j_gene: TRBJ2-7; CDR3aa: CSAGLAGGYEQYF; CDR3nt: TGCAGTGCTGGACTAGCGGGAGGTTACGAGCAGTACTTC
len: 14; v_gene: TRBV7-2; d_gene: TRBD2; abundance: -; j_gene: TRBJ2-1; CDR3aa: CASKGTSGNNEQFF; CDR3nt: TGTGCCAGCAAGGGGACTAGCGGTAACAATGAGCAGTTCTTC
len: 13; v_gene: TRBV5-6; d_gene: -; abundance: -; j_gene: TRBJ1-2; CDR3aa: CASSLGVDYGYTF; CDR3nt: TGTGCCAGCAGCTTGGGTGTGGACTATGGCTACACCTTC
len: 14; v_gene: TRBV20-1; d_gene: TRBD1; abundance: -; j_gene: TRBJ2-5; CDR3aa: CSAYDQGAGETQYF; CDR3nt: TGCAGTGCTTATGATCAGGGGGCAGGAGAGACCCAGTACTTC
len: 20; v_gene: TRBV6-2/TRBV6-3; d_gene: -; abundance: once; j_gene: TRBJ2-7; CDR3aa: CASSYSRKVFVTGLNYEQYF; CDR3nt: TGTGCCAGCAGTTACTCGAGGAAGGTTTTCGTAACGGGACTGAACTACGAGCAGTACTTC
len: 10; v_gene: TRBV25-1; d_gene: -; abundance: -; j_gene: TRBJ1-1; CDR3aa: CASRDTEAFF; CDR3nt: TGTGCCAGCAGGGACACTGAAGCTTTCTTT
len: 13; v_gene: TRBV12-3/TRBV12-4; d_gene: TRBD1; abundance: -; j_gene: TRBJ1-2; CDR3aa: CASSLGQVRGYTF; CDR3nt: TGTGCCAGCAGTTTGGGACAGGTTCGGGGCTACACCTTC
len: 16; v_gene: TRBV27; d_gene: TRBD1; abundance: -; j_gene: TRBJ1-6; CDR3aa: CASSLGGPGGFSPLHF; CDR3nt: TGTGCCAGCAGTTTGGGTGGGCCAGGGGGCTTTTCACCCCTCCACTTT
len: 14; v_gene: TRBV19; d_gene: -; abundance: -; j_gene: TRBJ2-7; CDR3aa: CASSIVGRIYEQYF; CDR3nt: TGTGCCAGTAGTATAGTTGGGAGAATCTACGAGCAGTACTTC
len: 15; v_gene: TRBV7-9; d_gene: -; abundance: -; j_gene: TRBJ2-5; CDR3aa: CASSLVQGPQETQYF; CDR3nt: TGTGCCAGCAGCTTAGTACAGGGTCCACAAGAGACCCAGTACTTC
len: 13; v_gene: TRBV6-1; d_gene: -; abundance: -; j_gene: TRBJ1-1; CDR3aa: CASSASGNTEAFF; CDR3nt: TGTGCCAGCAGTGCCTCAGGGAACACTGAAGCTTTCTTT
len: 13; v_gene: TRBV20-1; d_gene: -; abundance: -; j_gene: TRBJ1-5; CDR3aa: CSARDSRGQPQHF; CDR3nt: TGCAGTGCTAGAGATAGTAGGGGTCAGCCCCAGCATTTT
len: 14; v_gene: TRBV11-2; d_gene: -; abundance: -; j_gene: TRBJ1-1; CDR3aa: CASSLERGNTEAFF; CDR3nt: TGTGCCAGCAGCCTCGAACGTGGGAACACTGAAGCTTTCTTT
len: 16; v_gene: TRBV6-2/TRBV6-3; d_gene: -; abundance: -; j_gene: TRBJ1-5; CDR3aa: CASSYSKQGANQPQHF; CDR3nt: TGTGCCAGCAGTTACTCGAAGCAGGGAGCCAATCAGCCCCAGCATTTT
len: 16; v_gene: TRBV20-1; d_gene: -; abundance: -; j_gene: TRBJ1-5; CDR3aa: CSASQNRVGGNQPQHF; CDR3nt: TGCAGTGCTAGTCAAAACAGGGTTGGTGGCAATCAGCCCCAGCATTTT
len: 10; v_gene: TRBV2; d_gene: -; abundance: -; j_gene: TRBJ2-1; CDR3aa: CASSEHEQFF; CDR3nt: TGTGCCAGCAGTGAACATGAGCAGTTCTTC
len: 13; v_gene: TRBV20-1; d_gene: TRBD2; abundance: few; j_gene: TRBJ2-5; CDR3aa: CSALTPGGETQYF; CDR3nt: TGCAGTGCTCTCACCCCGGGAGGGGAGACCCAGTACTTC
len: 15; v_gene: TRBV7-2; d_gene: TRBD1; abundance: -; j_gene: TRBJ1-3; CDR3aa: CASSLAHSRGDTIYF; CDR3nt: TGTGCCAGCAGCTTAGCGCACAGCAGGGGGGACACCATATATTTT
len: 16; v_gene: TRBV6-5; d_gene: TRBD1; abundance: -; j_gene: TRBJ1-2; CDR3aa: CASSYTTGTGGVGYTF; CDR3nt: TGTGCCAGCAGTTACACTACCGGGACAGGGGGCGTTGGCTACACCTTC
len: 15; v_gene: TRBV20-1; d_gene: -; abundance: few; j_gene: TRBJ1-5; CDR3aa: CSASSLDSNNQPQHF; CDR3nt: TGCAGTGCCTCAAGTTTAGACAGCAACAATCAGCCCCAGCATTTT
len: 13; v_gene: TRBV25-1; d_gene: TRBD1; abundance: -; j_gene: TRBJ1-5; CDR3aa: CASRQGADQPQHF; CDR3nt: TGTGCCAGCAGACAGGGGGCCGATCAGCCCCAGCATTTT
len: 14; v_gene: TRBV5-1; d_gene: TRBD1; abundance: -; j_gene: TRBJ1-2; CDR3aa: CASSFGQGAGGYTF; CDR3nt: TGCGCCAGCAGCTTCGGACAGGGGGCTGGGGGCTACACCTTC
len: 13; v_gene: TRBV12-3/TRBV12-4; d_gene: TRBD1; abundance: once; j_gene: TRBJ1-6; CDR3aa: CASSLGQGSPLHF; CDR3nt: TGTGCCAGCAGTTTAGGACAGGGATCACCCCTCCACTTT
len: 12; v_gene: TRBV28; d_gene: -; abundance: few; j_gene: TRBJ1-2; CDR3aa: CASSVTDYGYTF; CDR3nt: TGTGCCAGCAGTGTCACAGACTATGGCTACACCTTC